The 6 T cell receptor beta chains presented below share a single source sample, sequenced in a study of cytotoxic CD8 clonotypes in ibrutinib-treated CLL. Generated by immunoSEQ multiplex PCR, the TCRdb table keeps only in-frame clones and is missing some. This sample yields 110,000 to 150,000 clones, of which more than 75% are seen a single time; roughly 4.7% belongs to the top ten. The sample consisted of PBMCs, taken after 24 months of ibrutinib treatment. These receptors were obtained from a human donor with chronic lymphocytic leukemia.

This clone was picked up one time. This sequence joins TRBV6-5 and TRBJ2-5; 8 bases are shared with TRBD2. With V trimmed by 5 bases and J by 1 base, 3 bases remained unmatched. Germline CDR1 and CDR2: MNHEY and SVGAGI. CDR3 length: 14 amino acids. The CDR3 spells CASSPGTSQETQYF. The CDR3 DNA sequence: TGTGCCAGCAGTCCCGGGACTAGCCAAGAGACCCAGTACTTC.

V and J are TRBV28 and TRBJ1-1; TRBD1 aligns across 7 bases. The CDR3 totals 17 residues. Trimming cost V 8 bases and J 3 bases; bases outside gene matches: 18. Looked up from germline, CDR1 is MDHEN and CDR2 is SYDVKM. CDR3 in DNA: TGTGCCAGCGGAACCACGGGACAGATTTGGGGTGACACTGAAGCTTTCTTT. Its translation: CASGTTGQIWGDTEAFF.

The chain couples TRBV11-2 to TRBJ2-1; D could derive from TRBD1 or TRBD2 (5 bases each). V gave up 5 bases and J gave up 7 bases, with 21 bases separating them. The length of the CDR3 is 16 residues. Germline lookup yields CDR1 SGHAT and CDR2 FQNNGV. The CDR3 DNA is TGTGCCAGCAGCATCCCCCGGGACCCCCAGCTGAATGAGCAGTTCTTC. Its protein product is CASSIPRDPQLNEQFF.

The chain employs TRBV10-2 and TRBJ1-3; TRBD1 matches 8 bases. The CDR3 is 14 amino acids. Losses at the gene ends were 6 bases for V and 4 bases for J; bases not matched to a gene: 5. Germline V gene sequence: CDR1 WSHSY, CDR2 SAAADI. The CDR3 DNA reads TGCGCCAGCAGGGCACAGGGGGGCGGAAACACCATATATTTT. Its translation: CASRAQGGGNTIYF.

This rearrangement joins TRBV5-1 to TRBJ2-1, with TRBD1 identical over 7 bases. This CDR3 comprises 14 residues. CDR1 is SGHRS, CDR2 YFSETQ, per germline. The ends lost 0 bases at V and 8 bases at J; junction bases unmatched: 5. The CDR3 nucleotides read TGCGCCAGCAGCTTGGGACAGGGATTCGATGAGCAGTTCTTC. Translating it yields CASSLGQGFDEQFF.

This sequence joins TRBV4-1 and TRBJ2-5, with D hard to call. The CDR3 extends over 14 amino acids. V lost 3 bases, J lost 5 bases, and 13 bases lay in between. Germline values: CDR1 MGHRA, CDR2 YSYEKL. The chain's CDR3 is CASSHQTSSETQYF. CDR3 sequence (DNA): TGCGCCAGCAGCCACCAAACCTCGTCCGAGACCCAGTACTTC.